Following are 20 T cell receptor beta chains from one sample sequenced in a study of control samples from healthy donors and cancer patients. Produced via immunoSEQ multiplex PCR; TCRdb's table is partial and in-frame only. The sample contains about 83,000 clones, 90% to 95% of which appear only once. Sequenced: blood. The receptors here all came from a man aged 50-59 years in good health.

This chain links TRBV25-1 with TRBJ1-2; possibly TRBD1 for D (6 bases). This CDR3 is built from 14 residues. Trimming cost V 6 bases and J 3 bases, with 14 bases left between them. Germline lookup yields CDR1 MGHDK and CDR2 SYGVNS. CDR3 coding DNA: TGTGCCAGCAGACAGGGAGGAATCGACTATGGCTACACCTTC. As protein: CASRQGGIDYGYTF.

In nucleotides, the CDR3 is TGTGCCAGCAGTGAAGCGGGCAAGAACAGGCCCTCCTACGAGCAGTACTTC. Translation: CASSEAGKNRPSYEQYF. The chain employs TRBV6-1 and TRBJ2-7; perhaps TRBD1 as D (5 bases). V was cut by 0 bases and J by 0 bases, with 15 bases left in between. CDR3 size: 17 residues. Germline CDR1 reads MNHNS; CDR2 reads SASEGT.

Concerning this clone itself: An end of the junction differs from the germline gene, which may be a read error. The chain combines TRBV7-9 with TRBJ2-7; D may be TRBD1 (5 bases). The CDR3 is made up of 12 amino acids. CDR1 is SEHNR and CDR2 is FQNEAQ in the germline V gene (reference sequence). For the CDR3, the DNA is TGTGCCAGCAGCTGGTCGACAGCCGAGCTTCTATTC. Translated, it gives CASSWSTAELLF.

This chain connects TRBV19 to TRBJ2-5; the D is unclear. In germline, CDR1 is LNHDA, CDR2 SQIVND (reference sequence). V lost 6 bases and J lost 8, with 10 bases in between. The CDR3 loop spans 11 amino acids. The CDR3 sequence: CASRSLRTQYF. CDR3 DNA sequence: TGTGCCAGTAGATCGCTCAGAACCCAGTACTTC.

The chain employs TRBV20-1 and TRBJ2-7; possible D gene TRBD2, 5 bases. Deletions cut 3 bases from V and 5 bases from J, with 8 bases between. The CDR3 totals 11 residues. The germline V gene encodes CDR1 DFQATT and CDR2 SNEGSKA (reference sequence). CDR3 loop: CSASLRDEQYF. CDR3 in DNA: TGCAGTGCTAGCTTGAGGGACGAGCAGTACTTC.

This clone was counted once. The chain is built from TRBV9 and TRBJ2-1; D may be TRBD1 (5 bases). V shed 0 bases and J shed 1 base, with 8 bases lying between them. The CDR3 consists of 15 residues. Germline V CDR1 and CDR2: SGDLS, YYNGEE. CDR3 sequence reads: CASSVGGLSYNEQFF. The CDR3 DNA reads TGTGCCAGCAGCGTAGGGGGCCTTTCCTACAATGAGCAGTTCTTC.

The rearrangement joins TRBV2 to TRBJ2-5; D could derive from TRBD1 or TRBD2 (5 bases each). Germline V gene sequence: CDR1 SNHLY, CDR2 FYNNEI. V lost 5 bases and J 8 bases, leaving 18 bases between the germline ends. This CDR3 is built from 14 residues. The DNA of the CDR3 is TGTGCCAGCAGTCCGGGGCCCCCCAATGTTACCCAGTACTTC. As protein: CASSPGPPNVTQYF.

The chain carries TRBV27 and TRBJ2-5; D possibly matches TRBD1 or TRBD2 (5 bases each). Germline V lookup: CDR1 MNHEY, CDR2 SMNVEV (reference sequence). V was cut by 8 bases and J by 2 bases, with 12 bases left in between. This CDR3 contains 13 residues. The CDR3 DNA reads TGTGCCAGCCGTGGGACCCAGCAAGAGACCCAGTACTTC. Its translation is CASRGTQQETQYF.

The chain combines TRBV27 with TRBJ2-1; D gene ambiguous. Germline V gene lookup returns CDR1 MNHEY and CDR2 SMNVEV (reference sequence). Trimming took 2 bases from V and 5 from J, leaving 13 bases between them. This CDR3 is 15 amino acids long. The CDR3 protein is CASSLIPATNNEQFF. Here the CDR3 DNA reads TGTGCCAGCAGTTTAATCCCCGCTACCAACAATGAGCAGTTCTTC.

The chain is built from TRBV19 and TRBJ1-5, with 8 bases aligning to TRBD1. The CDR3 sequence is 16 residues long. With V trimmed by 5 bases and J by 5 bases, 11 bases remained unmatched. Germline values: CDR1 LNHDA, CDR2 SQIVND (reference sequence). CDR3 sequence reads: CASSSGQGTGDQPQHF. CDR3 sequence (DNA): TGTGCCAGTAGTTCAGGACAAGGGACAGGAGATCAGCCCCAGCATTTT.

The chain combines TRBV2 with TRBJ1-1; a weak D match, TRBD1 (5 bases). The germline V gene has CDR1 SNHLY and CDR2 FYNNEI. V lost 6 bases to trimming and J lost 1 base, with 12 bases between them. The CDR3 runs to 14 residues. Written as DNA, the CDR3 is TGTGCCAGCAGGTTGACAGTCCCGAACACTGAAGCTTTCTTT. Its translation is CASRLTVPNTEAFF.

This chain links TRBV11-2 with TRBJ2-1; TRBD2 matches at 10 bases. V lost 1 base to trimming and J lost 7 bases; unmatched junction nucleotides: 4. The CDR3 length is 15 residues. The germline CDR1 and CDR2 sequences are SGHAT and FQNNGV. The CDR3 coding sequence is TGTGCCAGCAGCTTAGCGGGACTAGCGCAGAATGAGCAGTTCTTC. It specifies CASSLAGLAQNEQFF.

The chain links TRBV5-1 to TRBJ1-1, with D unclear. CDR1 and CDR2 from the germline V gene are SGHRS and YFSETQ. V was shortened by 4 bases and J by 6 bases, with 16 bases between the two germline ends. The CDR3 covers 14 residues. The CDR3 here is CASSGGSSGSEAFF. The CDR3 DNA follows: TGCGCCAGCAGCGGCGGGTCCTCAGGTTCTGAAGCTTTCTTT.

V gene TRBV10-3 combines with J gene TRBJ1-1; no clear D. The germline V gene encodes CDR1 ENHRY and CDR2 SYGVKD. The germline V and J ends were trimmed by 3 bases and 1 base, with 9 bases remaining between them. This CDR3 is 14 amino acids long. CDR3 amino acids: CAISERVKNTEAFF. The CDR3 nucleotides read TGTGCCATCAGTGAAAGGGTGAAGAACACTGAAGCTTTCTTT.

J is TRBJ1-1 and V is TRBV24-1, with D perhaps matching TRBD1 (5 bases). The CDR3 covers 14 residues. V gave up 1 base and J gave up 12 bases, with 17 bases separating them. Germline lookup yields CDR1 KGHDR and CDR2 SFDVKD. The CDR3 region is CATSDLRAGKETFF. CDR3 nucleotide sequence: TGTGCCACCAGTGATTTACGGGCAGGGAAGGAAACTTTCTTT.

The chain employs TRBV30 and TRBJ1-4, with D maybe TRBD1 (6 bases). With 8 bases removed from V and 2 bases from J, the gap between germline ends came to 12 bases. Germline CDR1 GTSNPN, CDR2 SVGIG (reference sequence). The CDR3 loop spans 13 amino acids. The CDR3 DNA sequence: TGTGCCGGAGGGGGGGTCACTAATGAAAAACTGTTTTTT. Translation gives CAGGGVTNEKLFF.

The V gene is TRBV19, the J gene TRBJ2-2, with a tentative D call TRBD1 (5 bases). The V end lost 1 base, the J end lost 5 bases, and 8 bases lay between the germline ends. This CDR3 is 14 amino acids long. From germline, CDR1 is LNHDA and CDR2 SQIVND (reference sequence). In DNA, the CDR3 is TGTGCCAGTAGTATAGCAGGGAATACCGGGGAGCTGTTTTTT. Protein sequence: CASSIAGNTGELFF.

This chain uses TRBV5-6 with TRBJ1-2; TRBD1 matches at 7 bases. The CDR3 covers 14 residues. Germline CDR1 SGHDT, CDR2 YYEEEE. Germline trimming cut 3 bases from V and 6 bases from J; bases unmatched to any gene: 8. CDR3 DNA sequence: TGTGCCAGCAGCTCCTACGACAGGGTAGATGGCTACACCTTC. Its protein is CASSSYDRVDGYTF.

The chain joins TRBV19 to TRBJ2-5; 9 nucleotides align to TRBD2. The CDR3 loop spans 16 amino acids. Germline values: CDR1 LNHDA, CDR2 SQIVND (reference sequence). Trimming removed 1 base from V and 5 bases from J; junction bases left unmatched: 8. The CDR3 DNA reads as TGTGCCAGTAGTATAGGGGAGCGGGGGGCCCGGGAGACCCAGTACTTC. It is translated as CASSIGERGARETQYF.

The J gene is TRBJ1-1, the V gene TRBV2; 9 bases agree with TRBD1. This CDR3 has 14 residues. Germline V gene lookup returns CDR1 SNHLY and CDR2 FYNNEI. Trimming cost V 4 bases and J 6 bases; bases outside gene matches: 6. CDR3: CASSVDRGFAEAFF. As DNA, the CDR3 is TGTGCCAGCAGTGTCGACAGGGGGTTCGCTGAAGCTTTCTTT.